What follows are 4 T cell receptor beta chains derived from one specimen sequenced in a study of blood T cell repertoires in COVID-19. Sequencing used immunoSEQ multiplex PCR; TCRdb keeps in-frame clones, though not all of them. The table includes 70,000 to 85,000 clones, roughly 84% detected once. Sequences were obtained from peripheral blood. Source of these receptors: a man between 65 and 85 years old with active or convalescent COVID-19.

This chain connects TRBV30 to TRBJ2-1; possible D gene TRBD1, 5 bases. The V end was cut by 3 bases, the J end by 7 bases, with 10 bases between. Germline-derived CDR1 and CDR2 are GTSNPN and SVGIG (reference sequence). The CDR3 length is 12 residues. CDR3 sequence reads: CAWSAQGNEQFF. CDR3 coding DNA: TGTGCCTGGAGCGCGCAGGGTAATGAGCAGTTCTTC.

The rearrangement links TRBV6-1 to TRBJ1-5; perhaps TRBD1 as D (5 bases). The CDR3 loop spans 14 amino acids. The V and J ends lost 2 bases and 6 bases respectively, with 11 bases between them. Germline CDR1 reads MNHNS; CDR2 reads SASEGT. DNA for the CDR3: TGTGCCAGCAGTGAAAGGGAGGGGACTCAGCCCCAGCATTTT. This translates into CASSEREGTQPQHF.

The chain is built from TRBV5-1 and TRBJ1-3; TRBD1 aligns across 7 bases. Germline CDR1 SGHRS, CDR2 YFSETQ. The CDR3 sequence is 15 residues long. J was trimmed by 2 bases and V by 6 bases; bases with no gene match: 8. CDR3 sequence reads: CASTIGRGPGNTIYF. DNA for the CDR3: TGCGCCAGCACCATTGGAAGGGGGCCTGGAAACACCATATATTTT.

V and J are TRBV11-1 and TRBJ1-5; D not certain. Trimming cost V 11 bases and J 4 bases, with 6 bases left between them. This CDR3 contains 10 residues. CDR1 is SGHAT and CDR2 is FQDESV in the germline V gene (reference sequence). The CDR3 here is CAGSNQPQHF. In DNA, the CDR3 is TGTGCCGGCTCAAATCAGCCCCAGCATTTT.